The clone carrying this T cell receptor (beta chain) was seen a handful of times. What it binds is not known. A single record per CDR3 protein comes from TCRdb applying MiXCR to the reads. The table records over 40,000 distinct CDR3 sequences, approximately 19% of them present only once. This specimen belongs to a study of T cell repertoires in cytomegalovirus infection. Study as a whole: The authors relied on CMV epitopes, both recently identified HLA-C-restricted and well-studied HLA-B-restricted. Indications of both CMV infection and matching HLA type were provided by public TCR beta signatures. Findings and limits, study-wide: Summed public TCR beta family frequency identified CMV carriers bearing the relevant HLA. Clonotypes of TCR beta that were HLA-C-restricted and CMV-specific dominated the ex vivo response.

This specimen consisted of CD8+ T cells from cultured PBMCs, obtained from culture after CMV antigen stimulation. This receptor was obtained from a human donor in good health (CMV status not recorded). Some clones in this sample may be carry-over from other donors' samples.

The CDR3 protein is CASSQGNRDLPTDTQYF. The CDR3 DNA sequence: TGCGCCAGCAGCCAAGGAAACCGGGACTTACCCACAGATACGCAGTATTTT. The chain carries TRBV4-3 and TRBJ2-3; tentative D call: TRBD2 (6 bases). This CDR3 region has 17 residues. Trimming cost V 1 base and J 2 bases, with 16 bases left between them. The V gene's germline CDR1 is LGHNA and CDR2 YSLEER.